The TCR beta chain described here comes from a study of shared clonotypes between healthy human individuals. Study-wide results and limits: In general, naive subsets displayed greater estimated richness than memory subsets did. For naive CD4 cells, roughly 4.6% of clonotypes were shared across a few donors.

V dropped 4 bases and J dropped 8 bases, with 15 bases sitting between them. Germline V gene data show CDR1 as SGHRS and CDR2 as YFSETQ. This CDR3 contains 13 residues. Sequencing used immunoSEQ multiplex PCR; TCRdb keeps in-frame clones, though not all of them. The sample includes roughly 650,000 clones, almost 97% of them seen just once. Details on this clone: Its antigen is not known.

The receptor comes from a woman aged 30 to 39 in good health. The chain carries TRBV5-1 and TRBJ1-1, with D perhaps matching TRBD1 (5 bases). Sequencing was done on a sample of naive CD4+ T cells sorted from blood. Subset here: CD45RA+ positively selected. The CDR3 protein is CASSGKTETEAFF. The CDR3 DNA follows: TGCGCCAGCAGCGGAAAGACAGAGACCGAAGCTTTCTTT.